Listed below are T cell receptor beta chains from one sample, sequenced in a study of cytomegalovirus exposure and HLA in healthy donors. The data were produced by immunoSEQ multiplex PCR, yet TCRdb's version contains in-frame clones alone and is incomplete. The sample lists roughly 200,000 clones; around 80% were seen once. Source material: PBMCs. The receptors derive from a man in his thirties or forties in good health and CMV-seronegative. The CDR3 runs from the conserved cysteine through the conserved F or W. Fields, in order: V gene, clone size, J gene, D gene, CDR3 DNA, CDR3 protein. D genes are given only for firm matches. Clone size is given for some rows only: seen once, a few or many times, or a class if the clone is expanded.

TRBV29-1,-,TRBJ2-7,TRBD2,TGCAGCGCCCGTGGCCGAGCGGGAATCTCCTACGAGCAGTACTTC,CSARGRAGISYEQYF
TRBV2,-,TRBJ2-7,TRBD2,TGTGCCAGCAGTGAATTTAGCGGGGTCTCCTACGAGCAGTACTTC,CASSEFSGVSYEQYF
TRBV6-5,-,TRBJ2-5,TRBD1,TGTGTCAGCAGCAGAGGACAGGGGGCGAGGGCCCAGTACTTC,CVSSRGQGARAQYF
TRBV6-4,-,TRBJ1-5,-,TGTGCCAGCAGTGACTCTTGGGGGCGGAATCAGCCCCAGCATTTT,CASSDSWGRNQPQHF
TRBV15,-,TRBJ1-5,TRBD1,TGTGCCACCAGCAGAGGGTTAGGGGGCGCGGGCAATCAGCCCCAGCATTTT,CATSRGLGGAGNQPQHF
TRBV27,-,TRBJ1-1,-,TGTGCCAGCAGAGATGGGGGGACCGAAGCTTTCTTT,CASRDGGTEAFF
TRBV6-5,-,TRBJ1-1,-,TGTGCCAGCAGTTACTCGGGGGCGAACACTGAAGCTTTCTTT,CASSYSGANTEAFF
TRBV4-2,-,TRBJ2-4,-,TGTGCCAGCAGCCAAGGAGTTAGTTCTTTAGCCAAAAACATTCAGTACTTC,CASSQGVSSLAKNIQYF
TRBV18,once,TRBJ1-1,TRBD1,TGTGCCAGCTCACACTCGACAGGGGGAGATACTGAAGCTTTCTTT,CASSHSTGGDTEAFF
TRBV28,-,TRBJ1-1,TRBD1,TGTGCCAGCAGTCTAGGGACAGGGGGAATGAACACTGAAGCTTTCTTT,CASSLGTGGMNTEAFF
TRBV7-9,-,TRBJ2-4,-,TGTGCCAGCAGCTTAGAGTCCCTAGGCCCTGAATACTTC,CASSLESLGPEYF
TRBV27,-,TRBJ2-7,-,TGTGCCAGCAGTTCGCCCTTGGACAGTTCCTACGAGCAGTACTTC,CASSSPLDSSYEQYF
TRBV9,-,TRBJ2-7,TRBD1,TGTGCCAGCAGCGTAAGTCCTGGGACAGGGAAGGCCTACGAGCAGTACTTC,CASSVSPGTGKAYEQYF
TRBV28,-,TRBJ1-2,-,TGTGCCAGCCGCTACCCCAGAGGACAGAACTATGGCTACACCTTC,CASRYPRGQNYGYTF
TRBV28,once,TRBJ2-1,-,TGTGCCAGCAGTTTACCTTCGGGACATAGCTCCTACAATGAGCAGTTCTTC,CASSLPSGHSSYNEQFF
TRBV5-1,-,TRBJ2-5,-,TGCGCCAGCAGCTCGCAAGAGACCCAGTACTTC,CASSSQETQYF
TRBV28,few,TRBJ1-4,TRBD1,TGTGCCAGCAGGACAGGGAATGAAAAACTGTTTTTT,CASRTGNEKLFF
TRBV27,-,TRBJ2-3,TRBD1,TGTGCCAGCAAGCCACCGGGACAGAGCACAGATACGCAGTATTTT,CASKPPGQSTDTQYF
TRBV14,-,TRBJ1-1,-,TGTGCCAGCACTCTTTGGGGGCTTAAGAACACTGAAGCTTTCTTT,CASTLWGLKNTEAFF
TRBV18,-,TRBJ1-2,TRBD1,TGTGCCAGCTCAAGAGACAGGGGGAGCACCCGTTCCTATGGCTACACCTTC,CASSRDRGSTRSYGYTF
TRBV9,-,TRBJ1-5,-,TGTGCCAGCAGTCAGGGGAATCAGCCCCAGCATTTT,CASSQGNQPQHF
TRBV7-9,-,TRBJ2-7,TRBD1,TGTGCCAGCAGCTGGGGAAGGACAGGGGATTCCCACGAGCAGTACTTC,CASSWGRTGDSHEQYF
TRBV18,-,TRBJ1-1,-,TGTGCCAGCTCACCGGGGGCGGTGAACACTGAAGCTTTCTTT,CASSPGAVNTEAFF
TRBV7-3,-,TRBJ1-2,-,TGTGCCAGCAGCTTAAGGGCAGGCGATGACTATGGCTACACCTTC,CASSLRAGDDYGYTF
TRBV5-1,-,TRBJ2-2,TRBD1,TGCGCCAGCAGCTGGGACAGAAACACCGGGGAGCTGTTTTTT,CASSWDRNTGELFF
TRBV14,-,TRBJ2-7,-,TGTGCCAGCAGCCCCACCAGTGGTGAGCAGTACTTC,CASSPTSGEQYF
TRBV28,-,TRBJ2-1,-,TGTGCCAGCTGGTCCGGAGCCCTGGGTACCAATGAGCAGTTCTTC,CASWSGALGTNEQFF
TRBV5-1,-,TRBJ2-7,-,TGCGCCAGCAGCCACTCCTACGAGCAGTACTTC,CASSHSYEQYF
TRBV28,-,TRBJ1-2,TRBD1,TGTGCCAGCAGTTTACTAGGGGGCAGGAACTATGGCTACACCTTC,CASSLLGGRNYGYTF
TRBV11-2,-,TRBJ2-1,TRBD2,TGTGCCAGCAGTCAAGCGGGAGGTAACGTCAATGAGCAGTTCTTC,CASSQAGGNVNEQFF
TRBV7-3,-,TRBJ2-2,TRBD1,TGTGCCAGCAGCCCCGCGACAGGGGAAGGCGGGGAGCTGTTTTTT,CASSPATGEGGELFF
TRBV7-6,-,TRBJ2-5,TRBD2,TGTGCCAGCAGCCCAGCCTCGGGGACTAGAGATGGGGAGACCCAGTACTTC,CASSPASGTRDGETQYF
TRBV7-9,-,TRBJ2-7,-,TGTGCCAGCAGCTTATCTTCCAGGAACTACGAGCAGTACTTC,CASSLSSRNYEQYF
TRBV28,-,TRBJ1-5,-,TGTGCCAGCAGCCCTCACACCGGGGGGGCCAGCAATCAGCCCCAGCATTTT,CASSPHTGGASNQPQHF
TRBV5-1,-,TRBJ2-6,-,TGCGCCAGCAGCCCGCAGGGGTCTGGGGCCAACGTCCTGACTTTC,CASSPQGSGANVLTF
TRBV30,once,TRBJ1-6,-,TGTGCCTGGAATCAGGTTGATTATAATTCACCCCTCCACTTT,CAWNQVDYNSPLHF
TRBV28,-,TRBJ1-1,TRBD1,TGTGTCAGCAGCAGGGACAGGGCTCGTACTACTGAAGCTTTCTTT,CVSSRDRARTTEAFF
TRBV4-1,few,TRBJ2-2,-,TGCGCCAGCAGCCAAGACCGGGATAACACCGGGGAGCTGTTTTTT,CASSQDRDNTGELFF
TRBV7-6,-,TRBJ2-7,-,TGTGCCAGCAGCTCTGCCCTGGGGCTGGTTTACGAGCAGTACTTC,CASSSALGLVYEQYF
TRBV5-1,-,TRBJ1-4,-,TGCGCCAGCAGACGCGGGACGGATGAAAAACTGTTTTTT,CASRRGTDEKLFF
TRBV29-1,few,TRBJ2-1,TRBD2,TGCAGCGTTAAGGGGCTAGCGGTAGAAACATACAATGAGCAGTTCTTC,CSVKGLAVETYNEQFF
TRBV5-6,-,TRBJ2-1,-,TGTGCCAACAGCTTGGGAACCAGGGAGCAGTTCTTC,CANSLGTREQFF
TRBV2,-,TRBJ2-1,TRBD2,TGTGCCAGCAGTGTCGGGCTAGCGGGAAGGGGTGAGCAGTTCTTC,CASSVGLAGRGEQFF
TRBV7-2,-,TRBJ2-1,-,TGTGCCAGCAGTCTAGGCCTACCCACTGAGCAGTTCTTC,CASSLGLPTEQFF
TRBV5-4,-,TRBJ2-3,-,TGTGCCAGCAGCCTCTACTTAGATACGCAGTATTTT,CASSLYLDTQYF
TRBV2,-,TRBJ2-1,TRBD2,TGTGCCAGCAGTGTGGGCCTAGCGGGAGGTAATGAGCAGTTCTTC,CASSVGLAGGNEQFF
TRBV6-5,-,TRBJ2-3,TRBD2,TGTGCCAGCAGCGGGGGGGGAGCAGATACGCAGTATTTT,CASSGGGADTQYF
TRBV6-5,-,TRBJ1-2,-,TGTGCCAGCAGTTACTCGCCCCCGGAGGACTATGGCTACACCTTC,CASSYSPPEDYGYTF
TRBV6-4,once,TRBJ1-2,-,TGTGCCAGCAGTGACCGGGGCTATGGCTACACCTTC,CASSDRGYGYTF
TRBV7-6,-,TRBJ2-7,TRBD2,TGTGCCAGCAGCTTAACAACGGGGGGGGTTGTGGAGCAGTACTTC,CASSLTTGGVVEQYF
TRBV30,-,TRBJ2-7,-,TGTGCCTGGAGCCTTAGCGACGAGCAGTACTTC,CAWSLSDEQYF
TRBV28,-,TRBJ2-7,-,TGTGCCAGCAGGTCACCGTCGAGCTCCTACGAGCAGTACTTC,CASRSPSSSYEQYF